The clone carrying this TCR beta chain showed up many times. Its matching antigen is unknown. The data stem from a study of early T cells in non-severe SARS-CoV-2 infection. Study overall: Alpha and beta chains were unpaired, from unsorted whole-blood bulk RNA. The study, taken as a whole, reports: Private and CD4 specificities were missed by VDJdb matching, which favored anti-spike CD8 responses.

TCRdb re-analysed the 5' RACE reads in MiXCR, keeping a single row per CDR3 protein. The table records some 61,000 distinct CDR3 sequences, roughly 9% of them present only once. V shed 1 base and J shed 5 bases, with 3 bases lying between them. This CDR3 comprises 12 residues. The specimen was whole blood. This chain joins TRBV12-3 or TRBV12-4 and TRBJ1-5; no clear D. The TCR was taken from an adult who was a healthcare worker with PCR-confirmed SARS-CoV-2 infection or an uninfected control (not recorded which). CDR3: CASSLGDQPQHF. CDR3 sequence (DNA): TGTGCCAGCAGTTTAGGAGATCAGCCCCAGCATTTT.